Below are 23 T cell receptor beta chains sequenced from a single sample in a study of HIV-infected children after antiretroviral therapy interruption (dated by TCRdb to about 2019). What the treatment or condition label conveys for this sample: PENTA 11 planned treatment interruption arm or continuous ART arm. Libraries came from 3' RACE. Instrument used: Illumina MiSeq. To correct PCR amplification bias, TCR libraries were generated from RNA with a 3' RACE protocol that used unique molecular identifiers. In TCRdb, the public reads were trimmed at Q25 with fastp and aligned with MiXCR, with productive beta chains retained. Every CDR3 protein is listed once, alongside the most common genes and DNA of its rows. Within this sample are about 40,000 distinct CDR3 sequences, with about 6.5% of them counted one time only. The biggest ten clones account for more than 0.95% of the sample. Sample: CD45RA+ CD4+ T cells from PBMCs, pooled from several time points, taken from a donor given antiretroviral therapy, either interrupted or continuous. The cell subset or site tag for this specimen amounts to: naive CD4+ CD45RA+ CD45RO- T cells. The origin of the receptors is a pool of human donors with HIV.

This clonotype appeared many times. V is TRBV24-1 and J is TRBJ2-1; a weak D match, TRBD2 (7 bases). V was cut by 4 bases and J by 0 bases, with 15 bases left in between. The CDR3 has 17 amino acids. Germline values: CDR1 KGHDR, CDR2 SFDVKD. CDR3 in amino acids: CATSESSGGGSYNEQFF. The DNA for the CDR3 is TGTGCCACCAGTGAATCTAGCGGAGGGGGCTCCTACAATGAGCAGTTCTTC.

This clonotype was detected ten times or more. V is TRBV6-5 and J is TRBJ2-3; weak D call: TRBD1 (5 bases). In germline, CDR1 is MNHEY, CDR2 SVGAGI. The CDR3 runs to 16 residues. V was pared by 2 bases and J by 3 bases, with 15 bases between. The DNA for the CDR3 is TGTGCCAGCAGTTACGGGGTGGGGCGGTTTACAGATACGCAGTATTTT. Protein: CASSYGVGRFTDTQYF.

This clonotype has ten or more counts. V is TRBV7-2 and J is TRBJ2-1; D ambiguous. Germline lookup yields CDR1 SGHTA and CDR2 FQGNSA. Between the trimmed V and J ends, which lost 4 bases and 6 bases, there was a span of 10 bases. The CDR3 contains 13 residues. The CDR3 region is CASSSFRTNEQFF. Here the CDR3 DNA reads TGTGCCAGCAGCTCCTTCCGTACCAATGAGCAGTTCTTC.

This clonotype was recorded many times. The CDR3 here is CASSRRGGGTEAFF. CDR3 in DNA: TGTGCCAGCAGCCGCCGGGGAGGCGGCACTGAAGCTTTCTTT. V is TRBV27 and J is TRBJ1-1; D is undetermined. Germline CDR1 reads MNHEY; CDR2 reads SMNVEV (reference sequence). V lost 6 bases, J lost 4 bases, and 15 bases lay in between. There are 14 residues in the CDR3.

This clonotype came up many times. The chain carries TRBV7-9 and TRBJ2-7; 8 nucleotides align to TRBD1. V shed 5 bases and J 2 bases; nucleotides not matched to a gene: 8. The CDR3 contains 15 residues. Per the germline V gene, CDR1 is SEHNR and CDR2 is FQNEAQ (reference sequence). The CDR3 DNA reads as TGTGCCAGCAGCCCTGACAGGGGATTCCCCTACGAGCAGTACTTC. This translates into CASSPDRGFPYEQYF.

This clonotype was detected ten times or more. The rearrangement uses TRBV27 and TRBJ2-5; possibly TRBD1 for D (6 bases). The CDR3 is made up of 19 amino acids. Germline assignment: CDR1 MNHEY and CDR2 SMNVEV (reference sequence). Trimming shortened V by 2 bases and J by 2 bases, and 24 bases separated the two germline ends. CDR3 region: CASSLVTDRMNYRQETQYF. The CDR3 DNA reads TGTGCCAGCAGTTTAGTGACGGACAGAATGAATTATAGACAAGAGACCCAGTACTTC.

This clonotype was counted at least ten times. The chain links TRBV18 to TRBJ2-7; D gene unclear. The CDR3 consists of 14 residues. Germline V gene data show CDR1 as KGHSH and CDR2 as LQKENI. V lost 2 bases and J 4 bases, leaving 12 bases between the germline ends. For the CDR3, the DNA is TGTGCCAGCTCACCAGAAAGGCCCCCGTACGAGCAGTACTTC. This encodes CASSPERPPYEQYF. The complete variable domain, with remaining parts taken from reference TRBV18 and TRBJ2-7, reads NAGVMQNPRHLVRRRGQEARLRCSPMKGHSHVYWYRQLPEEGLKFMVYLQKENIIDESGMPKERFSAEFPKEGPSILRIQQVVRGDSAAYFCASSPERPPYEQYFGPGTRLTVT.

This clonotype was counted at least ten times. This sequence joins TRBV28 and TRBJ2-5, with TRBD1 as a possible D gene (6 bases). V gave up 6 bases and J gave up 4 bases, with 18 bases separating them. Per the germline V gene, CDR1 is MDHEN and CDR2 is SYDVKM. The CDR3 consists of 15 residues. CDR3 in DNA: TGTGCCAGCAGCCCAAGCGGACAGCCGGGAGAGACCCAGTACTTC. Its translation: CASSPSGQPGETQYF.

Ten or more counts support this clonotype. The V gene is TRBV7-3, the J gene TRBJ1-4; D gene ambiguous. The germline CDR1 and CDR2 sequences are SGHTA and FQGTGA. The CDR3 has 13 amino acids. V gave up 4 bases and J gave up 8 bases, with 11 bases separating them. The CDR3 region is CASSSSRTEKLFF. The CDR3 DNA reads TGTGCCAGCAGCTCTTCCCGGACGGAAAAACTGTTTTTT.

V and J are TRBV24-1 and TRBJ2-1, with a possible D match to TRBD2 (5 bases). In germline, CDR1 is KGHDR, CDR2 SFDVKD. Trimming took 3 bases from V and 4 from J, leaving 15 bases between them. CDR3 length: 16 amino acids. The CDR3 DNA is TGTGCCACCAGTGATGGTTCCGGGGTGAATTACAATGAGCAGTTCTTC. It codes for CATSDGSGVNYNEQFF.

In its sample, this clonotype was seen many times. The genes are TRBV7-2 and TRBJ2-3; the D is unclear. This CDR3 has 15 residues. CDR1 SGHTA and CDR2 FQGNSA come from the germline V gene. V was pared by 0 bases and J by 1 base, with 8 bases between. For the CDR3, the DNA is TGTGCCAGCAGCTTAGCCGCCGGAGGCACAGATACGCAGTATTTT. This sequence encodes CASSLAAGGTDTQYF.

By share of the sample, this clonotype is medium-sized. The chain recombines TRBV6-2 or TRBV6-3 with TRBJ2-2; D unclear. Germline assignment: CDR1 MNHEY and CDR2 SVGEGT. The V gene lost 2 bases and the J gene lost 5 bases, with 9 bases spanning the gap. This CDR3 comprises 14 residues. The CDR3 reads CASSYTRQTGELFF. For the CDR3, the DNA is TGTGCCAGCAGTTACACCCGGCAAACCGGGGAGCTGTTTTTT.

This clonotype was seen at least ten times. J is TRBJ2-7 and V is TRBV12-3 or TRBV12-4, with D maybe TRBD1 (6 bases). The CDR3 length is 14 residues. V lost 3 bases and J 3 bases, leaving 12 bases between the germline ends. CDR3 region: CASSLGATYYEQYF. The CDR3 DNA is TGTGCCAGCAGTTTGGGGGCAACCTACTACGAGCAGTACTTC.

Ten or more counts support this clonotype. The CDR3 nucleotides are TGTGCCAGCAGCCACGGGACTAGCGGGGGGGGGCCTGATACGCAGTATTTT. This encodes CASSHGTSGGGPDTQYF. The chain couples TRBV7-2 to TRBJ2-3, with 16 bases that match TRBD2. Trimming removed 5 bases from V and 6 bases from J; junction bases left unmatched: 8. The CDR3 is made up of 17 amino acids. Germline CDR1 SGHTA, CDR2 FQGNSA.

This clonotype was seen at least ten times. At one boundary the junction diverges from the germline segment, which might be a read error. The V and J genes are TRBV4-2 and TRBJ2-5; D is unclear. The CDR3 is made up of 13 amino acids. Germline V gene sequence: CDR1 LGHNA, CDR2 YNFKEQ. This CDR3 reads CASSQDPQDTQYF. The CDR3 DNA sequence: TGTGCCAGCAGCCAAGACCCCCAAGACACCCAGTACTTT.

This clonotype was seen many times. The V call is TRBV19, the J call TRBJ1-2, with unresolved D. The germline gives CDR1 LNHDA, CDR2 SQIVND (reference sequence). V dropped 9 bases and J dropped 10 bases, with 21 bases sitting between them. There are 13 residues in the CDR3. This chain's CDR3 is CASSLTTNSDYTF. CDR3 DNA: TGTGCCAGCAGTCTGACAACAAACTCCGACTACACCTTC.

This clonotype came up many times. The chain joins TRBV6-6 to TRBJ2-6, with a possible D match to TRBD1 (6 bases). CDR1 is MNHNY, CDR2 SVGAGI, per germline (reference sequence). V shed 0 bases and J shed 1 base, with 13 bases lying between them. This CDR3 has 18 amino acids. This chain's CDR3 is CASSYSKFGTSGANVLTF. CDR3 nucleotides: TGTGCCAGCAGTTACTCGAAGTTCGGGACATCTGGGGCCAACGTCCTGACTTTC.

This clonotype was observed many times. At one of its ends the junction is not consistent with the germline gene, which may arise from a read error. In nucleotides, the CDR3 is TGTGCCAGCAGTAGGGACGGTGCTGAGCAGTTCTTC. Its translation: CASSRDGAEQFF. The V gene is TRBV10-3, the J gene TRBJ2-1; D may correspond to TRBD1 or TRBD2 (5 bases each). The CDR3 extends over 12 amino acids. The germline CDR1 and CDR2 sequences are ENHRY and SYGVKD.

Many counts were recorded for this clonotype. The junction shows a germline mismatch at one end, possibly a read error. This chain links TRBV12-3 or TRBV12-4 with TRBJ2-3; a possible D gene is TRBD2 (6 bases). This CDR3 has 15 amino acids. The CDR3, as DNA: TGTGCAAGCAGCTTAGATCTGGGGGGTGCAGAAACGCTGTATTTT. Its protein is CASSLDLGGAETLYF.

In this sample, this clonotype turned up many times. This sequence joins TRBV12-3 or TRBV12-4 and TRBJ1-5; weak D call: TRBD1 (6 bases). V shed 5 bases and J shed 7 bases, with 21 bases lying between them. There are 16 residues in the CDR3. The CDR3 reads CASSLRDTVTGQPQHF. CDR3 DNA: TGTGCCAGCAGTCTCCGGGACACGGTTACGGGACAGCCCCAGCATTTT.

This clonotype was counted many times. The CDR3 bases are TGTGCCAGTAGTGAAGACAGGGGTCCCTACAATGAGCAGTTCTTC. Translation: CASSEDRGPYNEQFF. The chain carries TRBV19 and TRBJ2-1; 8 bases line up with TRBD1. V lost 5 bases, J lost 2 bases, and 5 bases stayed unmatched. The CDR3 length is 15 residues. Germline values: CDR1 LNHDA, CDR2 SQIVND (reference sequence).

This clonotype was seen repeatedly, ten times or more. The J gene is TRBJ1-4, the V gene TRBV20-1; 8 nucleotides line up with TRBD1. The CDR3 totals 13 residues. Germline values: CDR1 DFQATT, CDR2 SNEGSKA (reference sequence). Germline trimming cut 6 bases from V and 6 bases from J; bases unmatched to any gene: 6. This CDR3 is CSAKPTGDEKLFF. CDR3 DNA sequence: TGCAGTGCCAAACCGACAGGGGATGAAAAACTGTTTTTT.

This clonotype has at least ten counts. The J gene is TRBJ2-7, the V gene TRBV6-1; D unresolved. Germline lookup yields CDR1 MNHNS and CDR2 SASEGT. CDR3 length: 13 amino acids. Deletions cut 1 base from V and 2 bases from J, with 6 bases between. The chain's CDR3 is CASSEVHPYEQYF. DNA for the CDR3: TGTGCCAGCAGTGAAGTCCACCCCTACGAGCAGTACTTC.